These 30 T cell receptor beta chains were sequenced from one sample in a study of CD4 T cells in relation to SARS-CoV-2 and coronaviruses. The unexposed donors gave CD4+ T cells in about 2011-2018, prior to COVID-19. Isolation of CD4+ T cells took place after about 10 days in culture. Produced via immunoSEQ multiplex PCR; TCRdb's table is partial and in-frame only. The table lists around 20,000 clones, less than 70% of them singletons. These receptors are not linked to any known antigen. Sequenced: CD4+ T cells from PBMCs, cultured in vitro. The receptor source for this set is a human donor in good health.

V usage is TRBV3-1 (or the pseudogene TRBV3-2) and J usage is TRBJ1-1; D unclear. This CDR3 is 13 amino acids long. CDR1 LGHDT and CDR2 YNNKEL come from the germline V gene (reference sequence). V was cut by 0 bases and J by 8 bases, with 10 bases left in between. DNA for the CDR3: TGTGCCAGCAGCCAAGAAAAGGTTTCGGAAGCTTTCTTT. Translation: CASSQEKVSEAFF.

With respect to this clone: Different DNA sequences within this sample yield the same CDR3. The chain combines TRBV3-1 (or the pseudogene TRBV3-2) with TRBJ2-7, with D possibly being TRBD2 (6 bases). The CDR3 loop spans 12 amino acids. The ends were cut back, 3 bases at V and 3 bases at J, with 6 bases in the middle. Germline CDR1 reads LGHDT; CDR2 reads YNNKEL (reference sequence). In DNA form, the CDR3 reads TGTGCCAGCAGCCAGGGGGGCTACGAGCAGTACTTC. This encodes CASSQGGYEQYF.

The sample holds a few counts of this clone. This chain joins TRBV7-9 and TRBJ2-1, with unresolved D. CDR1 SEHNR and CDR2 FQNEAQ come from the germline V gene (reference sequence). Trimming took 5 bases from V and 3 from J, leaving 11 bases between them. The CDR3 contains 14 residues. CDR3 coding DNA: TGTGCCAGCAGCCGACAAGACAACTACAATGAGCAGTTCTTC. This gives the protein CASSRQDNYNEQFF.

This clone has only a few counts. This rearrangement joins TRBV6-2 or TRBV6-3 to TRBJ1-2; unclear D gene. V was pared by 5 bases and J by 5 bases, with 3 bases between. This CDR3 is 10 amino acids long. CDR1 and CDR2 (germline): MNHEY, SVGEGT. The CDR3 DNA follows: TGTGCCAGCAGTCGTTATGGCTACACCTTC. Its translation is CASSRYGYTF.

This chain links TRBV4-3 with TRBJ1-1; D unresolved. V lost 2 bases and J 1 base, leaving 11 bases between the germline ends. The CDR3 runs 15 residues. CDR1 is LGHNA, CDR2 YSLEER, per germline. The CDR3 bases are TGCGCCAGCAGCCAAAGGGAGGGATGGAACACTGAAGCTTTCTTT. This sequence encodes CASSQREGWNTEAFF.

The rearrangement links TRBV6-4 to TRBJ2-1, with 9 bases that match TRBD2. V lost 0 bases and J lost 10; bases outside the gene matches: 7. This CDR3 contains 15 residues. Germline lookup yields CDR1 MRHNA and CDR2 SNTAGT. The CDR3 DNA sequence: TGTGCCAGCAGTGACTCGGCGGGAGGGCCAGGGGAGCAGTTCTTC. The encoded protein is CASSDSAGGPGEQFF.

This clone was observed a few times. The chain carries TRBV6-2 or TRBV6-3 and TRBJ1-5; TRBD1 is a possible D gene (5 bases). CDR1 is MNHEY, CDR2 SVGEGT, per germline. The CDR3 has 15 residues. V shed 6 bases and J shed 3 bases, with 15 bases lying between them. For the CDR3, the DNA is TGTGCCAGCAGCGACTACCAGACAGCCAATCAGCCCCAGCATTTT. It yields the protein CASSDYQTANQPQHF.

V usage is TRBV18 and J usage is TRBJ2-5, with 13 bases lining up with TRBD2. V lost 4 bases to trimming and J lost 5 bases; unmatched junction nucleotides: 4. Per the germline V gene, CDR1 is KGHSH and CDR2 is LQKENI. The CDR3 length is 15 residues. The CDR3 DNA is TGTGCCAGCTCACGAGAGGGACTAGCGGGGGAGACCCAGTACTTC. Translating it yields CASSREGLAGETQYF.

This clone was seen only a few times. V gene TRBV30 combines with J gene TRBJ2-5; D not certain. V lost 3 bases and J 5 bases, leaving 10 bases between the germline ends. From germline, CDR1 is GTSNPN and CDR2 SVGIG (reference sequence). This CDR3 contains 12 residues. As DNA, the CDR3 is TGTGCCTGGAGGGCAGGTTGGGAGACCCAGTACTTC. Its protein is CAWRAGWETQYF.

CDR3 in amino acids: CAISPRSGEETQYF. CDR3 DNA sequence: TGTGCCATCAGCCCCAGGTCCGGGGAGGAGACCCAGTACTTC. This rearrangement joins TRBV10-3 to TRBJ2-5; TRBD2 is a possible D gene (5 bases). Looked up from germline, CDR1 is ENHRY and CDR2 is SYGVKD. The CDR3 consists of 14 residues. V lost 6 bases and J lost 5, with 16 bases in between.

This chain uses TRBV6-5 with TRBJ2-5; perhaps TRBD2 as D (6 bases). In germline, CDR1 is MNHEY, CDR2 SVGAGI. V was shortened by 5 bases and J by 5 bases, with 15 bases between the two germline ends. The CDR3 runs 14 residues. The DNA for the CDR3 is TGTGCCAGCAGTACCCCGACTAGTGTGGAGACCCAGTACTTC. Its translation: CASSTPTSVETQYF.

The chain joins TRBV10-3 to TRBJ2-7, with D unresolved. Trimming shortened V by 6 bases and J by 11 bases, and 14 bases separated the two germline ends. The CDR3 sequence is 11 residues long. Germline lookup yields CDR1 ENHRY and CDR2 SYGVKD. The CDR3 bases are TGTGCCATCAGCCCGGGCCCACAAAAGTACTTC. Amino acids: CAISPGPQKYF.

V gene TRBV4-1 combines with J gene TRBJ2-6; 7 nucleotides agree with TRBD1. The CDR3 has 16 amino acids. Germline V gene lookup returns CDR1 MGHRA and CDR2 YSYEKL. After removal of 2 bases from V and 1 base from J, the junction contained 2 bases not matched to a gene. The CDR3 loop reads CASSQPQGSGANVLTF. DNA of the CDR3: TGCGCCAGCAGCCAACCACAGGGGTCTGGGGCCAACGTCCTGACTTTC.

This chain uses TRBV18 with TRBJ2-7; TRBD2 agrees at 7 bases. The CDR3 contains 16 residues. Germline V CDR1 and CDR2: KGHSH, LQKENI. V lost 0 bases and J lost 1; bases outside the gene matches: 6. CDR3 sequence: CASSPPQAGRSYEQYF. The CDR3 coding sequence is TGTGCCAGCTCACCACCGCAAGCGGGGAGGTCCTACGAGCAGTACTTC.

The gene calls are TRBV13 and TRBJ2-6; D is ambiguous. Trimming took off 6 bases at V and 12 bases at J, with 27 bases between the two ends. Germline CDR1 reads PRHDT; CDR2 reads FYEKMQ (reference sequence). The CDR3 consists of 17 residues. CDR3 region: CASRSIQLSTKSGVLTF. DNA of the CDR3: TGTGCCAGCAGGTCCATTCAGCTGAGTACAAAGTCGGGCGTCCTGACTTTC. Filled out from reference TRBV13 and TRBJ2-6, the complete variable domain reads AAGVIQSPRHLIKEKRETATLKCYPIPRHDTVYWYQQGPGQDPQFLISFYEKMQSDKGSIPDRFSAQQFSDYHSELNMSSLELGDSALYFCASRSIQLSTKSGVLTFGAGSRLTVL.

Here the CDR3 reads CASSPRQGGETQYF. CDR3 nucleotides: TGTGCCAGCAGTCCCAGACAGGGAGGAGAGACCCAGTACTTC. The chain joins TRBV5-4 to TRBJ2-5; weak D call: TRBD1 (7 bases). Looked up from germline, CDR1 is SGHNT and CDR2 is YYREEE (reference sequence). The CDR3 totals 14 residues. Trimming removed 5 bases at V and 4 bases at J, with 15 bases between.

The chain is built from TRBV7-9 and TRBJ2-2; 8 bases agree with TRBD2. The V gene end was trimmed by 9 bases and the J gene end by 5 bases; junction bases not matched to a gene: 11. CDR1 and CDR2 from the germline V gene are SEHNR and FQNEAQ (reference sequence). The CDR3 extends over 15 amino acids. CDR3 sequence reads: CARGRSGGGTGELFF. The CDR3, as DNA: TGTGCCAGAGGCAGGAGCGGGGGAGGAACCGGGGAGCTGTTTTTT.

The rearrangement joins TRBV5-3 to TRBJ2-2; 9 bases are shared with TRBD2. TRBV5-3 qualifies as an ORF whose function is uncertain. The V and J ends lost 4 bases and 6 bases, in that order; junction bases with no gene match: 10. The CDR3 spans 16 residues. CDR3 protein: CARSPGLASIPGELFF. Written as DNA, the CDR3 is TGTGCCAGAAGCCCAGGACTAGCGAGTATCCCCGGGGAGCTGTTTTTT.

This chain joins TRBV19 and TRBJ2-3; possible D gene TRBD1, 5 bases. Trimming took 5 bases from V and 3 from J, leaving 15 bases between them. CDR1 is LNHDA, CDR2 SQIVND, per germline (reference sequence). The CDR3 sequence is 15 residues long. The CDR3 DNA sequence: TGTGCCAGTAGTGCCCCTGGGGCTTCGACAGATACGCAGTATTTT. This translates into CASSAPGASTDTQYF.

This clone showed up just a few times. This chain links TRBV2 with TRBJ1-5, with a possible D match to TRBD1 (5 bases). CDR1 is SNHLY and CDR2 is FYNNEI in the germline V gene. The V and J ends lost 7 bases and 1 base respectively, with 14 bases between them. This CDR3 has 15 amino acids. CDR3 nucleotides: TGTGCCAGCATTGGGACCCTCAGGAGCAATCAGCCCCAGCATTTT. Protein sequence: CASIGTLRSNQPQHF.

This clone occurred a few times. The chain has TRBV5-1 and TRBJ1-3, with D unclear. CDR1 is SGHRS, CDR2 YFSETQ, per germline. CDR3 size: 14 residues. The V and J ends lost 4 bases and 0 bases respectively, with 8 bases between them. CDR3 nucleotide sequence: TGCGCCAGCAGCCCTGTCTTCTCTGGAAACACCATATATTTT. Its translation: CASSPVFSGNTIYF.

This chain's CDR3 is CASSQVDRNYGYTF. CDR3 nucleotide sequence: TGCGCCAGCAGCCAAGTGGACAGGAACTATGGCTACACCTTC. The V gene is TRBV4-3, the J gene TRBJ1-2; 7 bases match TRBD1. This CDR3 is 14 amino acids long. The V gene end was trimmed by 1 base and the J gene end by 2 bases; junction bases not matched to a gene: 1. Germline assignment: CDR1 LGHNA and CDR2 YSLEER.

The chain recombines TRBV19 with TRBJ1-6, with D possibly matching TRBD1 (6 bases). The germline V and J ends were trimmed by 7 bases and 9 bases, with 13 bases remaining between them. The V gene's germline CDR1 is LNHDA and CDR2 SQIVND (reference sequence). The CDR3 totals 13 residues. CDR3 region: CASTHRAASPLHF. Here the CDR3 DNA reads TGTGCCAGTACCCACAGGGCAGCTTCACCCCTCCACTTT.

V is TRBV6-1 and J is TRBJ1-5; possible D gene TRBD1, 6 bases. The germline CDR1 and CDR2 sequences are MNHNS and SASEGT. The CDR3 is 19 amino acids. V was shortened by 3 bases and J by 0 bases, with 21 bases between the two germline ends. The CDR3: CASSDRGNFDRYSNQPQHF. The CDR3 nucleotides read TGTGCCAGCAGTGATAGGGGAAATTTCGACAGGTATAGCAATCAGCCCCAGCATTTT.

This clone was seen only a few times. This chain's CDR3 is CASSRGLNLETQYF. The CDR3 DNA reads TGTGCCAGCAGCCGGGGACTGAACCTAGAGACCCAGTACTTC. The chain has TRBV7-2 and TRBJ2-5, with D possibly TRBD2 on 6 matching bases. The V gene's germline CDR1 is SGHTA and CDR2 FQGNSA. The CDR3 is 14 amino acids. V was clipped by 5 bases and J by 4 bases, with 14 bases between them.

J is TRBJ2-1 and V is TRBV4-2, with D possibly matching TRBD1 (5 bases). The CDR3 loop spans 15 amino acids. Germline loops: CDR1 LGHNA, CDR2 YNFKEQ. Trimming removed 1 base at V and 0 bases at J, with 7 bases between. The CDR3 nucleotides read TGTGCCAGCAGCCAAGTAGGGGTCTCCTACAATGAGCAGTTCTTC. It translates to CASSQVGVSYNEQFF.

The chain has TRBV6-5 and TRBJ1-1; D is unclear. This CDR3 is built from 12 residues. Looked up from germline, CDR1 is MNHEY and CDR2 is SVGAGI. The V and J ends lost 6 bases and 7 bases respectively, with 12 bases between them. CDR3: CASSSELGEAFF. The DNA of the CDR3 is TGTGCCAGCAGCTCCGAGTTGGGTGAAGCTTTCTTT.

The gene calls are TRBV7-3 and TRBJ2-1; D possibly corresponds to TRBD1 (6 bases). Germline CDR1 reads SGHTA; CDR2 reads FQGTGA. The CDR3 consists of 16 residues. Trimming shortened V by 3 bases and J by 4 bases, and 16 bases separated the two germline ends. The DNA of the CDR3 is TGTGCCAGCAGCTTTAACACCGGGACACCTTACAATGAGCAGTTCTTC. Its protein product is CASSFNTGTPYNEQFF.

The chain recombines TRBV18 with TRBJ2-7, with TRBD1 matching over 10 bases. Trimming took 2 bases from V and 6 from J; bases not matched to a gene: 4. The CDR3 is made up of 14 amino acids. Germline loops: CDR1 KGHSH, CDR2 LQKENI. The CDR3 nucleotides are TGTGCCAGCTCACCAACGGGACAGGGGTTCGAGCAGTACTTC. Amino acid sequence: CASSPTGQGFEQYF.

The chain joins TRBV4-2 to TRBJ2-1; D remains unclear. CDR3 length: 13 amino acids. Germline lookup yields CDR1 LGHNA and CDR2 YNFKEQ. Trimming took off 0 bases at V and 10 bases at J, with 10 bases between the two ends. CDR3 loop: CASSQDRRLEQFF. The CDR3 bases are TGTGCCAGCAGCCAAGATCGTCGCCTAGAGCAGTTCTTC.